This T cell receptor beta chain was retrieved from a study of blood T cell repertoires in COVID-19. On the study more broadly: The United States, Italy and Spain supplied acute and convalescent COVID-19 samples. The cDNA or gDNA used as material had been derived from T cells, B-cell-depleted T cells, or PBMCs.

In the study's own analysis: Researchers report that nucleated cell counts were estimated from reference gene primer amplification. Produced via immunoSEQ multiplex PCR; TCRdb's table is partial and in-frame only. The DNA gave D and trimming, while V, J and clone size come from that table. The profile shows hundreds of thousands of clones, about 90% of them singletons. CDR1 and CDR2 from the germline V gene are MNHEY and SMNVEV (reference sequence). The CDR3 is 16 amino acids. The trim removed 1 base at V and 2 bases at J, leaving 6 bases unmatched. Patients of the Seattle cohort, enrolled during active infection, were followed longitudinally.

The receptor comes from a woman aged 70-85 years with COVID-19, enrolled during active disease. Source material: peripheral blood. V and J are TRBV27 and TRBJ2-3, with 7 bases fitting TRBD2. This chain's CDR3 is CASSLWGGGTTDTQYF. The CDR3 bases are TGTGCCAGCAGTTTATGGGGCGGGGGAACCACAGATACGCAGTATTTT.